This T cell receptor beta chain was observed in a study of CD8 T cells in ankylosing spondylitis (dated by TCRdb to the late 2010s). Background on the whole study: To find TCR variants linked to disease, the study profiled T cell receptor beta repertoires in ankylosing spondylitis patients and healthy donors. The whole study cohort included about a hundred healthy donors and 25 ankylosing spondylitis patients. Peripheral blood samples were taken, and synovial fluid was additionally collected from ankylosing spondylitis patients.

Instrument on record: Illumina HiSeq 2500. Quantitative 5'-RACE with molecular barcodes was used to prepare TCR beta libraries. On the study's bioinformatics: Disease-linked TCR variants were identified with a new computational method built on a probabilistic model of VDJ rearrangement. TCRdb itself trimmed the public reads at Q25 with fastp, ran MiXCR and retained productive beta chains. Each entry is one CDR3 protein sequence, shown with its most common DNA and genes. TCRdb's processing, not the study's, gives the V and J calls here. Here the sample has about 270,000 distinct CDR3 sequences; 30% to 40% occur a single time. Approximately 4.4% of the sample lies in the top ten. Broader findings and caveats from the paper: Blood from ankylosing spondylitis patients appeared to be characterized by a TCR beta motif made up of eight highly homologous amino acid variants. Some of the motif variants had been reported before in the synovial fluid and blood of reactive arthritis patients, a finding that suggests common disease-initiation mechanisms. According to the report, matched synovial fluid samples from ankylosing spondylitis patients were significantly enriched for the disease-linked clones. The disease-linked clones had a CD8+ phenotype and were found at relatively low frequencies in peripheral blood.

V sheds 0 bases and J sheds 11 bases, leaving 21 bases between their ends. CDR1 and CDR2, looked up from the germline V gene, are ENHRY and SYGVKD. The CDR3 sequence holds 16 residues, the cysteine and phenylalanine included. The retained sequence is limited to the CDR3, 48 bases, with the frame set at the first base. This clonotype appeared a few times. It has no known antigen specificity. Nothing much larger sits one base from this clone, and base qualities are not available. The receptor chain draws on TRBV10-3 and TRBJ2-3; TRBD1 is perhaps the D gene, given 7 matching bases. The sequenced material came from blood, either unsorted or a sorted T cell fraction (not recorded which). This TCR was recovered from a male donor with ankylosing spondylitis or in good health (not recorded which). For the CDR3, the sequence is CAISESRGLAPGGQYF. The DNA sequence reads TGTGCCATCAGTGAGTCGAGGGGGCTAGCGCCAGGGGGGCAGTATTTT.